Listed here is a single T cell receptor (beta chain). Per the study methods: How many nucleated cells were present was estimated from reference gene primer amplification. Produced via immunoSEQ multiplex PCR; TCRdb's table is partial and in-frame only. For V, J and clone size, that table is used; D and trimming come from the DNA. Of 190,000 or so clones listed, about 86% were seen once; the top ten hold 7.5%. V lost 4 bases to trimming and J lost 0 bases; unmatched junction nucleotides: 8. The germline V gene has CDR1 SGHNT and CDR2 YYREEE (reference sequence). CDR3 length: 16 amino acids. Cohort 3 recovery required two negative PCRs, clearance, or symptom resolution. The data were obtained in a study of blood T cell repertoires in COVID-19. Across the study: Researchers got acute and convalescent COVID-19 samples from the United States, Italy and Spain. The cDNA or gDNA used as material had been derived from T cells, B-cell-depleted T cells, or PBMCs.

The gene calls are TRBV5-4 and TRBJ1-2; the match to TRBD1 covers 8 bases. Sequencing was done on a sample of PBMCs or T cells enriched from blood (not recorded which). This receptor was taken from a man between 40 and 49 years old who had recovered from COVID-19. CDR3 in DNA: TGTGCCAGCAGCCCCCGGGACAGGACCCCTAACTATGGCTACACCTTC. It is translated as CASSPRDRTPNYGYTF.